These 24 T cell receptor beta chains were all obtained from the same sample, sequenced in a study of T cell responses to AZD1222 COVID-19 vaccine. Only in-frame clones appear in the TCRdb table, and some are missing; sequencing was by immunoSEQ multiplex PCR. The data show approximately 190,000 clones, around nine tenths seen once. Material: peripheral blood, obtained 28 days after the second dose of the MenACWY control vaccine. The receptors were gathered from an adult who received the MenACWY meningococcal vaccine as a control.

The chain uses TRBV19 and TRBJ2-1, with D possibly matching TRBD2 (6 bases). V gave up 4 bases and J gave up 5 bases, with 15 bases separating them. The V gene's germline CDR1 is LNHDA and CDR2 SQIVND (reference sequence). This CDR3 is 15 amino acids long. CDR3 sequence reads: CASSSPFTGDNEQFF. The CDR3 nucleotides read TGTGCCAGTAGTAGCCCCTTCACGGGAGACAATGAGCAGTTCTTC.

This clone was seen a handful of times. The rearrangement links TRBV19 to TRBJ1-4, with D unresolved. This CDR3 region has 14 residues. Trimming shortened V by 3 bases and J by 6 bases, and 11 bases separated the two germline ends. Per the germline V gene, CDR1 is LNHDA and CDR2 is SQIVND (reference sequence). In nucleotides, the CDR3 is TGTGCCAGTAGTATTCGTGACGGATATGAAAAACTGTTTTTT. It translates to CASSIRDGYEKLFF.

The V gene is TRBV29-1, the J gene TRBJ2-7; D could derive from TRBD1 or TRBD2 (5 bases each). V gave up 2 bases and J gave up 7 bases, with 12 bases separating them. Germline V gives CDR1 SQVTM, CDR2 ANQGSEA. The CDR3 covers 12 residues. CDR3 sequence reads: CSVERGAGEQYF. The CDR3 DNA sequence: TGCAGCGTTGAAAGAGGGGCTGGTGAGCAGTACTTC.

Relative to its sample, this clone is medium-sized. This rearrangement joins TRBV19 to TRBJ2-3; D is unclear. The CDR3 extends over 15 amino acids. V gave up 3 bases and J gave up 0 bases, with 10 bases separating them. Germline CDR1 and CDR2: LNHDA and SQIVND (reference sequence). CDR3 amino acids: CASSMGGRSTDTQYF. The CDR3 DNA reads as TGTGCCAGTAGTATGGGTGGGCGGAGCACAGATACGCAGTATTTT.

The chain employs TRBV3-1 (or the pseudogene TRBV3-2) and TRBJ2-7; D gene unclear. The CDR3 length is 11 residues. The V end lost 3 bases, the J end lost 9 bases, and 9 bases lay between the germline ends. Germline values: CDR1 LGHDT, CDR2 YNNKEL (reference sequence). CDR3 bases: TGTGCCAGCAGCCATGGGAACGCGCAGTACTTC. Protein: CASSHGNAQYF.

J is TRBJ1-6 and V is TRBV6-5; D ambiguous. Trimming pared 6 bases from V and 13 bases from J, leaving 19 bases between. This CDR3 has 14 residues. Germline V lookup: CDR1 MNHEY, CDR2 SVGAGI. CDR3 DNA sequence: TGTGCCAGCAGGAATAATGCGTTAGAAAGTCCCCTCCACTTT. It yields the protein CASRNNALESPLHF.

The genes are TRBV7-3 and TRBJ2-5, with D maybe TRBD2 (5 bases). The CDR3 covers 14 residues. V lost 1 base and J 1 base, leaving 7 bases between the germline ends. CDR1 is SGHTA and CDR2 is FQGTGA in the germline V gene. Here the CDR3 DNA reads TGTGCCAGCAGCTTAAACGGGGTCCAAGAGACCCAGTACTTC. Residues: CASSLNGVQETQYF.

J is TRBJ1-6 and V is TRBV3-1 (or the pseudogene TRBV3-2); unclear D gene. V gave up 1 base and J gave up 6 bases, with 7 bases separating them. Germline V gives CDR1 LGHDT, CDR2 YNNKEL (reference sequence). This CDR3 contains 14 residues. CDR3 sequence reads: CASSQGRSNSPLHF. The CDR3 bases are TGTGCCAGCAGCCAAGGCAGGAGTAATTCACCCCTCCACTTT.

The chain combines TRBV7-9 with TRBJ1-4; 8 bases are shared with TRBD1. Germline V gives CDR1 SEHNR, CDR2 FQNEAQ (reference sequence). The ends lost 5 bases at V and 6 bases at J; junction bases unmatched: 14. The CDR3 extends over 17 amino acids. The CDR3 spells CASSLRKHRGEDEKLFF. CDR3 sequence (DNA): TGTGCCAGCAGCCTCCGGAAGCACAGGGGGGAGGATGAAAAACTGTTTTTT.

The V gene is TRBV15, the J gene TRBJ1-5; D call uncertain. The CDR3 covers 16 residues. CDR1 is LNHNV and CDR2 is YYDKDF in the germline V gene (reference sequence). Between the trimmed V and J ends, which lost 6 bases and 4 bases, there was a span of 19 bases. This CDR3 reads CATRKRREPANQPQHF. In DNA form, the CDR3 reads TGTGCCACCAGGAAGAGAAGGGAACCAGCAAATCAGCCCCAGCATTTT.

The rearrangement links TRBV7-2 to TRBJ1-2; the D gene is possibly TRBD1 (5 bases). This CDR3 region has 16 residues. Germline loops: CDR1 SGHTA, CDR2 FQGNSA. With 1 base removed from V and 4 bases from J, the gap between germline ends came to 16 bases. CDR3 amino acids: CASSLGGRRGAYGYTF. The CDR3, as DNA: TGTGCCAGCAGCTTAGGGGGACGCCGAGGGGCCTATGGCTACACCTTC.

The V and J genes are TRBV25-1 and TRBJ1-2, with a tentative D call TRBD1 (5 bases). Trimming removed 6 bases from V and 8 bases from J, with 13 bases in between. The CDR3 length is 12 residues. Germline CDR1 and CDR2: MGHDK and SYGVNS. The CDR3: CASSARGDGYTF. CDR3 DNA sequence: TGTGCCAGCAGCGCGAGGGGCGACGGCTACACCTTC.

This chain joins TRBV15 and TRBJ2-1; 8 bases are a match to TRBD1. CDR1 and CDR2 from the germline V gene are LNHNV and YYDKDF (reference sequence). V lost 4 bases, J lost 8 bases, and 7 bases stayed unmatched. The CDR3 has 14 residues. The CDR3 is CATSTSRGRYEQFF. CDR3 DNA sequence: TGTGCCACCAGCACCAGCAGGGGGCGGTATGAGCAGTTCTTC.

The chain carries TRBV2 and TRBJ2-1; the match to TRBD2 covers 8 bases. Germline assignment: CDR1 SNHLY and CDR2 FYNNEI. V trimming: 4 bases; J trimming: 8 bases; junction bases outside the gene matches: 7. This CDR3 contains 14 residues. The CDR3 DNA reads as TGTGCCAGCAGTGTAACTAGCGGAAAGGATGAGCAGTTCTTC. Encoded protein: CASSVTSGKDEQFF.

The chain couples TRBV9 to TRBJ2-1; 9 nucleotides match TRBD2. Germline V lookup: CDR1 SGDLS, CDR2 YYNGEE. The length of the CDR3 is 14 residues. The trim removed 3 bases at V and 8 bases at J, leaving 6 bases unmatched. This CDR3 reads CASSAGLAFDEQFF. Here the CDR3 DNA reads TGTGCCAGCAGCGCGGGACTAGCATTCGATGAGCAGTTCTTC.

V gene TRBV25-1 combines with J gene TRBJ1-2; 10 bases align to TRBD1. V trimming: 8 bases; J trimming: 8 bases; junction bases outside the gene matches: 5. The V gene's germline CDR1 is MGHDK and CDR2 SYGVNS. CDR3 length equals 12 residues. This CDR3 is CASSGTGEGYTF. The CDR3 DNA is TGTGCCAGCTCGGGGACAGGGGAGGGCTACACCTTC.

The chain joins TRBV19 to TRBJ1-1; D uncertain. Germline loops: CDR1 LNHDA, CDR2 SQIVND (reference sequence). CDR3 length equals 13 residues. Trimming shortened V by 7 bases and J by 0 bases, and 9 bases separated the two germline ends. The CDR3 DNA follows: TGTGCCAGTAACCAGCTCATGAACACTGAAGCTTTCTTT. Protein: CASNQLMNTEAFF.

This chain links TRBV9 with TRBJ1-1, with D uncertain. Trimming pared 1 base from V and 3 bases from J, leaving 13 bases between. The CDR3 totals 15 residues. CDR1 and CDR2 from the germline V gene are SGDLS and YYNGEE. CDR3 DNA sequence: TGTGCCAGCAGCGTAACACGGCAGGAGGACACTGAAGCTTTCTTT. Its protein is CASSVTRQEDTEAFF.

The CDR3 here is CASSAPWTGSGNTIYF. As DNA, the CDR3 is TGTGCCAGCAGCGCTCCTTGGACGGGCTCTGGAAACACCATATATTTT. The genes are TRBV9 and TRBJ1-3; D unresolved. Between the trimmed V and J ends, which lost 3 bases and 0 bases, there was a span of 13 bases. Germline lookup yields CDR1 SGDLS and CDR2 YYNGEE. The length of the CDR3 is 16 residues.

The chain uses TRBV27 and TRBJ2-7; 7 positions agree with TRBD1. The germline gives CDR1 MNHEY, CDR2 SMNVEV (reference sequence). V shed 5 bases, J shed 2 bases, and the junction held 6 bases outside the gene matches. The CDR3 length is 14 residues. Here the CDR3 reads CASSARQGTYEQYF. DNA for the CDR3: TGTGCCAGCAGTGCCCGACAGGGAACCTACGAGCAGTACTTC.

The chain combines TRBV2 with TRBJ1-5; possibly TRBD1 for D (5 bases). This CDR3 is 13 amino acids long. CDR1 and CDR2 (germline): SNHLY, FYNNEI. The V and J ends lost 4 bases and 4 bases respectively, with 8 bases between them. CDR3 sequence: CASSGTPNQPQHF. CDR3 sequence (DNA): TGTGCCAGCAGTGGGACACCTAATCAGCCCCAGCATTTT. Full variable domain (missing parts from reference TRBV2 and TRBJ1-5): EPEVTQTPSHQVTQMGQEVILRCVPISNHLYFYWYRQILGQKVEFLVSFYNNEISEKSEIFDDQFSVERPDGSNFTLKIRSTKLEDSAMYFCASSGTPNQPQHFGDGTRLSIL.

The V and J genes are TRBV2 and TRBJ2-1; 12 nucleotides agree with TRBD2. The CDR3 has 14 amino acids. CDR1 is SNHLY, CDR2 FYNNEI, per germline. Trimming at V came to 2 bases and at J to 8 bases, leaving 1 base not matched to a gene. CDR3 in amino acids: CASSELAGGDEQFF. DNA for the CDR3: TGTGCCAGCAGTGAACTAGCGGGAGGGGATGAGCAGTTCTTC.

This rearrangement joins TRBV2 to TRBJ1-1; TRBD1 agrees at 7 bases. The CDR3 totals 13 residues. The germline CDR1 and CDR2 sequences are SNHLY and FYNNEI. The V and J ends lost 6 bases and 2 bases, in that order; junction bases with no gene match: 3. CDR3 in DNA: TGTGCCAGCAGGGGGGACAGTAACACTGAAGCTTTCTTT. Translated, it gives CASRGDSNTEAFF.

The count of this clone is one. The chain recombines TRBV27 with TRBJ1-6; TRBD1 is a possible D gene (5 bases). The CDR3 has 14 residues. Deletions cut 2 bases from V and 14 bases from J, with 16 bases between. Germline CDR1 is MNHEY and CDR2 is SMNVEV (reference sequence). In DNA, the CDR3 is TGTGCCAGCAGTTTAGGCAGGGCCTTGGGGGCCCTCCACTTT. Translating gives CASSLGRALGALHF.